This T cell receptor (beta chain) derives from a study of T cell repertoires in cytomegalovirus infection. For the study at large: Shared public TCR beta signatures pointed to both CMV infection and a matching HLA type.

With respect to this clonotype: Its antigen is currently unknown.

This CDR3 region has 12 residues. Trimming pared 1 base from V and 4 bases from J, leaving 7 bases between. The germline V gene has CDR1 SQVTM and CDR2 ANQGSEA. TCRdb processed the reads anew with MiXCR; each CDR3 protein has one entry. This sample has approximately 770,000 distinct CDR3 sequences, with 25% to 30% found just once. The TCR originated in a human donor in good health (CMV status not recorded). Some clones in this sample may be carry-over from other donors' samples. The chain joins TRBV29-1 to TRBJ1-2; D gene uncertain. The sample in question was cultured CD8+ T cells from PBMCs, obtained from culture after CMV antigen stimulation. The CDR3: CSVEGRGYGYTF. The CDR3 bases are TGCAGCGTTGAAGGGAGAGGCTATGGCTACACCTTC.